This TCR beta chain was found in a study of technical replicates of blood from several donors. Germline V CDR1 and CDR2: PRHDT, FYEKMQ (reference sequence). CDR3 length equals 12 residues. The V gene lost 6 bases and the J gene lost 3 bases, with 5 bases spanning the gap. Measured with immunoSEQ multiplex PCR; TCRdb has only the in-frame clones, and not every one. The table records under 85,000 clones, 96% of them present only once. The sample was T cells isolated from PBMCs. This receptor was taken from a human donor in good health. The gene calls are TRBV13 and TRBJ1-4; D not certain. The CDR3 bases are TGTGCCAGCAGACAGCCTAATGAAAAACTGTTTTTT. Amino acid sequence: CASRQPNEKLFF.